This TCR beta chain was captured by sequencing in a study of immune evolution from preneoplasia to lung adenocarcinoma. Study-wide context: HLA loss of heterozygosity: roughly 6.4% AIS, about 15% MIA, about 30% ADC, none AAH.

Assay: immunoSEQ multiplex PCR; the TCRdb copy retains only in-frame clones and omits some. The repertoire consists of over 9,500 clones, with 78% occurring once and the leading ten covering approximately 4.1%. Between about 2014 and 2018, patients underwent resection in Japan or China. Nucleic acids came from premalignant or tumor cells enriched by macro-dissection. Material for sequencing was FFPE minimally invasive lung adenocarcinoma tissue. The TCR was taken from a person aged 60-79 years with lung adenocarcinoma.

The CDR3 region is CASSFSPAGGQYF. The CDR3 DNA is TGTGCCAGCAGTTTCAGCCCCGCGGGAGGGCAGTACTTC. The gene calls are TRBV28 and TRBJ2-7, with TRBD2 matching over 8 bases. Germline lookup yields CDR1 MDHEN and CDR2 SYDVKM. V lost 3 bases and J lost 9; bases outside the gene matches: 7. CDR3 length: 13 amino acids. Based on the CDR3 plus reference TRBV28 and TRBJ2-7, the full variable domain is DVKVTQSSRYLVKRTGEKVFLECVQDMDHENMFWYRQDPGLGLRLIYFSYDVKMKEKGDIPEGYSVSREKKERFSLILESASTNQTSMYLCASSFSPAGGQYFGPGTRLTVT.